This T cell receptor beta chain was obtained from a study of T-cell reconstitution after alpha-beta-depleted transplantation in children. Study-wide results and limits: Expanded graft clones, several hundred of them, were reportedly the source of alpha-beta T cells about two months after transplant. T-cell numbers and diversity one year post-transplant derived largely from freshly generated T cells.

A library of TCRbeta sequences, prepared with unique molecular identifiers, was generated. TCRdb ran MiXCR on the PCR reads and lists one entry per CDR3 protein. The table records around 190,000 distinct CDR3 sequences, roughly 6.6% of them present only once. CDR1 is SGHRS and CDR2 is YFSETQ in the germline V gene. This CDR3 region has 15 residues. V lost 2 bases and J 0 bases, leaving 10 bases between the germline ends. This clonotype has ten or more counts. Its antigen is not identified. Sequenced material: PBMCs, taken before TCRalphabeta/CD19-depleted stem cell transplant. The chain links TRBV5-1 to TRBJ2-3; D is possibly TRBD2 (6 bases). This TCR was sampled from a boy younger than 10 with acute lymphoblastic leukemia, due to receive a stem cell transplant. The CDR3 DNA reads as TGCGCCAGCAGCTTCAATGGGGGGAGCACAGATACGCAGTATTTT. It is translated as CASSFNGGSTDTQYF.